The 3 T cell receptor beta chains given below trace back to one sample, sequenced in a study of shared clonotypes between healthy human individuals. Using immunoSEQ multiplex PCR, the repertoire was profiled, and TCRdb retains in-frame clones only, with some absent. This sample has a few million clones, with roughly 95% found just once. Sequenced input: naive CD4+ T cells sorted from blood. The subset: CD45RA+ positively selected. Every receptor here comes from a man aged 18-30 years in good health.

The J gene is TRBJ2-7, the V gene TRBV5-1; the match to TRBD2 covers 7 bases. Germline assignment: CDR1 SGHRS and CDR2 YFSETQ. The CDR3 has 16 residues. Trimming cost V 4 bases and J 4 bases; bases outside gene matches: 14. The DNA for the CDR3 is TGCGCCAGCAGCCCCGATATACCCAGCGGGGTGTACGAGCAGTACTTC. This sequence encodes CASSPDIPSGVYEQYF.

The gene calls are TRBV9 and TRBJ2-3; D assignment may be TRBD1 or TRBD2 (5 bases each). Trimming cost V 3 bases and J 0 bases, with 14 bases left between them. Per the germline V gene, CDR1 is SGDLS and CDR2 is YYNGEE. This CDR3 comprises 16 residues. CDR3 in amino acids: CASSAGTPTSTDTQYF. The CDR3 DNA is TGTGCCAGCAGCGCTGGGACGCCTACTAGCACAGATACGCAGTATTTT. Complete variable domain (other parts from reference TRBV9 and TRBJ2-3): DSGVTQTPKHLITATGQRVTLRCSPRSGDLSVYWYQQSLDQGLQFLIQYYNGEERAKGNILERFSAQQFPDLHSELNLSSLELGDSALYFCASSAGTPTSTDTQYFGPGTRLTVL.

Only one count was recorded for this clone. The chain recombines TRBV2 with TRBJ2-5; possibly TRBD1 or TRBD2 for D (5 bases each). Germline V gene sequence: CDR1 SNHLY, CDR2 FYNNEI. This CDR3 is 13 amino acids long. Deletions cut 6 bases from V and 3 bases from J, with 11 bases between. The CDR3, as DNA: TGTGCCAGCAGGGGACCGGGGAAAGAGACCCAGTACTTC. Protein sequence: CASRGPGKETQYF. Supplemented by reference TRBV2 and TRBJ2-5, the full variable domain reads EPEVTQTPSHQVTQMGQEVILRCVPISNHLYFYWYRQILGQKVEFLVSFYNNEISEKSEIFDDQFSVERPDGSNFTLKIRSTKLEDSAMYFCASRGPGKETQYFGPGTRLLVL.